What follows are 26 T cell receptor beta chains derived from one specimen sequenced in a study of cytomegalovirus exposure and HLA in healthy donors. The PCR made use of 60 Vbeta and 13 Jbeta primers. Here immunoSEQ multiplex PCR was the method, and the copy in TCRdb shows in-frame clones only, minus some. The sample holds some 120,000 clones, approximately 8.7% seen once. Sequenced sample: PBMCs. Every receptor here comes from a middle-aged man in good health and CMV-seronegative.

This clone showed up just a few times. The chain carries TRBV7-2 and TRBJ1-2, with a weak D call TRBD1 (6 bases). The V end lost 5 bases, the J end lost 4 bases, and 14 bases lay between the germline ends. This CDR3 spans 14 amino acids. Per the germline V gene, CDR1 is SGHTA and CDR2 is FQGNSA. CDR3: CASSHLDRTYGYTF. In nucleotides, the CDR3 is TGTGCCAGCAGCCATCTCGACAGGACCTATGGCTACACCTTC.

About this clone itself: Other DNA sequences within the sample encode an identical CDR3. The chain recombines TRBV5-1 with TRBJ2-7, with 8 bases fitting TRBD1. The CDR3 sequence is 13 residues long. Germline V gene sequence: CDR1 SGHRS, CDR2 YFSETQ. V was clipped by 2 bases and J by 3 bases; unmatched bases: 1. CDR3 sequence reads: CASSFTGGYEQYF. CDR3 in DNA: TGCGCCAGCAGCTTCACAGGGGGCTACGAGCAGTACTTC.

The table lists this clone with a few counts. The chain carries TRBV7-2 and TRBJ2-2; D unresolved. V was pared by 1 base and J by 4 bases, with 7 bases between. From germline, CDR1 is SGHTA and CDR2 FQGNSA. The CDR3 has 14 amino acids. CDR3 DNA: TGTGCCAGCAGCTTAGGACAAGGCACCGGGGAGCTGTTTTTT. It codes for CASSLGQGTGELFF.

Only a few counts were recorded for this clone. The gene calls are TRBV21-1 and TRBJ1-5; the table's D call TRBD1 went unverified against the DNA. TRBV21-1 has pseudogene status. This CDR3 region has 16 residues. CDR3 bases: TGTGCCAGCAGCAAAGTCTCGGGACAAAAAAATCAGCCCCAGCATTTT. Translation gives CASSKVSGQKNQPQHF.

A few counts support this clone. This sequence joins TRBV5-4 and TRBJ1-2, with D tentatively TRBD1 (6 bases). The germline V and J ends were trimmed by 7 bases and 0 bases, with 16 bases remaining between them. The CDR3 contains 15 residues. Germline V gives CDR1 SGHNT, CDR2 YYREEE (reference sequence). CDR3 region: CASLMGAPANYGYTF. CDR3 DNA sequence: TGTGCCAGCCTAATGGGGGCACCTGCTAACTATGGCTACACCTTC.

J is TRBJ1-2 and V is TRBV6-5; D remains ambiguous. Trimming shortened V by 6 bases and J by 3 bases, and 8 bases separated the two germline ends. The CDR3 loop spans 12 amino acids. Germline CDR1 and CDR2: MNHEY and SVGAGI. DNA for the CDR3: TGTGCCAGCAGCCCGCGGGACTATGGCTACACCTTC. Translation: CASSPRDYGYTF.

The chain employs TRBV5-1 and TRBJ2-1; TRBD2 agrees at 13 bases. The CDR3 covers 18 residues. V dropped 3 bases and J dropped 8; count of bases not matched to a gene: 14. The germline V gene has CDR1 SGHRS and CDR2 YFSETQ. The CDR3 reads CASSSILGLAGAFYEQFF. DNA for the CDR3: TGCGCCAGCAGCTCCATACTCGGACTAGCGGGGGCCTTCTATGAGCAGTTCTTC.

The V gene is TRBV4-2, the J gene TRBJ2-5; tentatively, D is TRBD1 (5 bases). The CDR3 length is 15 residues. Trimming took off 8 bases at V and 2 bases at J, with 18 bases between the two ends. The germline CDR1 and CDR2 sequences are LGHNA and YNFKEQ. The CDR3 here is CASRAGQSNQETQYF. As DNA, the CDR3 is TGTGCCAGCCGAGCAGGGCAGAGTAATCAAGAGACCCAGTACTTC.

The chain joins TRBV27 to TRBJ1-2; tentative D call: TRBD1 (5 bases). From germline, CDR1 is MNHEY and CDR2 SMNVEV (reference sequence). This CDR3 is 15 amino acids long. Trimming took 6 bases from V and 4 from J, leaving 18 bases between them. CDR3 sequence (DNA): TGTGCCAGCAGCGCCTCCAGGGCCGCCGGCTATGGCTACACCTTC. It translates to CASSASRAAGYGYTF.

The rearrangement uses TRBV28 and TRBJ2-6; D gene uncertain. The ends were cut back, 7 bases at V and 0 bases at J, with 7 bases in the middle. The CDR3 length is 14 residues. Germline V gene data show CDR1 as MDHEN and CDR2 as SYDVKM. The CDR3 reads CASTLSSGANVLTF. CDR3 sequence (DNA): TGTGCCAGCACCTTGAGCTCTGGGGCCAACGTCCTGACTTTC.

This clone was seen a few times. The gene calls are TRBV11-2 and TRBJ2-2; a possible D gene is TRBD2 (5 bases). Germline V gives CDR1 SGHAT, CDR2 FQNNGV. Trimming shortened V by 5 bases and J by 7 bases, and 14 bases separated the two germline ends. CDR3 length: 14 residues. CDR3: CASSLNTGLGELFF. CDR3 bases: TGTGCCAGCAGCCTCAACACCGGACTCGGGGAGCTGTTTTTT. The entire variable domain, with the rest obtained from reference TRBV11-2 and TRBJ2-2, is as follows: EAGVAQSPRYKIIEKRQSVAFWCNPISGHATLYWYQQILGQGPKLLIQFQNNGVVDDSQLPKDRFSAERLKGVDSTLKIQPAKLEDSAVYLCASSLNTGLGELFFGEGSRLTVL.

Only a few counts were recorded for this clone. This sequence joins TRBV5-4 and TRBJ1-4; 7 nucleotides align to TRBD1. The V gene end was trimmed by 3 bases and the J gene end by 8 bases; junction bases not matched to a gene: 7. The length of the CDR3 is 14 residues. Germline V gene sequence: CDR1 SGHNT, CDR2 YYREEE (reference sequence). CDR3 region: CASSSGQKEEKLFF. The CDR3 coding sequence is TGTGCCAGCAGCTCGGGACAGAAAGAGGAAAAACTGTTTTTT.

This chain links TRBV25-1 with TRBJ1-2, with D possibly being TRBD1 (5 bases). CDR3 size: 13 residues. The V gene's germline CDR1 is MGHDK and CDR2 SYGVNS. V lost 6 bases, J lost 7 bases, and 15 bases lay in between. CDR3 DNA: TGTGCCAGCAGCCTCTGGAGGGGATCTGGCTACACCTTC. Encoded protein: CASSLWRGSGYTF.

This clone was picked up a small number of times. The J gene is TRBJ2-7, the V gene TRBV5-6, with D possibly being TRBD2 (5 bases). This CDR3 comprises 12 residues. Germline V lookup: CDR1 SGHDT, CDR2 YYEEEE. V shed 0 bases and J shed 5 bases, with 6 bases lying between them. The CDR3 DNA follows: TGTGCCAGCAGCTTGGCGGGGAACGAGCAGTACTTC. This sequence encodes CASSLAGNEQYF.

V is TRBV9 and J is TRBJ1-5; 7 bases are a match to TRBD1. Losses at the gene ends were 0 bases for V and 6 bases for J; bases not matched to a gene: 6. From germline, CDR1 is SGDLS and CDR2 YYNGEE. CDR3 length: 15 amino acids. This chain's CDR3 is CASSVGGGDGQPQHF. DNA of the CDR3: TGTGCCAGCAGCGTAGGAGGGGGCGACGGTCAGCCCCAGCATTTT.

This chain links TRBV5-4 with TRBJ1-6, with D perhaps TRBD1 (5 bases). Per the germline V gene, CDR1 is SGHNT and CDR2 is YYREEE (reference sequence). V was trimmed by 4 bases and J by 6 bases, leaving 11 bases between them. This CDR3 comprises 14 residues. In nucleotides, the CDR3 is TGTGCCAGCAGCCGCCAGGACACTAATTCACCCCTCCACTTT. Translated: CASSRQDTNSPLHF.

The chain has TRBV6-6 and TRBJ2-7; 7 positions match TRBD1. Germline lookup yields CDR1 MNHNY and CDR2 SVGAGI (reference sequence). Unmatched junction bases numbered 11, after V lost 6 bases and J lost 6 bases. The CDR3 contains 14 residues. The CDR3 protein is CASRGGTGAREQYF. For the CDR3, the DNA is TGTGCCAGCAGGGGCGGTACAGGGGCTCGCGAGCAGTACTTC.

The V gene is TRBV2, the J gene TRBJ2-5; a weak D match, TRBD1 (6 bases). The CDR3 covers 15 residues. V was pared by 1 base and J by 5 bases, with 14 bases between. CDR1 and CDR2 (germline): SNHLY, FYNNEI. The CDR3, as DNA: TGTGCCAGCAGTGAAGTGGGACATCGTCCGGAGACCCAGTACTTC. Amino acid sequence: CASSEVGHRPETQYF. Full variable domain (rest looked up from reference TRBV2 and TRBJ2-5): EPEVTQTPSHQVTQMGQEVILRCVPISNHLYFYWYRQILGQKVEFLVSFYNNEISEKSEIFDDQFSVERPDGSNFTLKIRSTKLEDSAMYFCASSEVGHRPETQYFGPGTRLLVL.

The J gene is TRBJ1-2, the V gene TRBV9; no reliable D call. Trimming pared 6 bases from V and 5 bases from J, leaving 17 bases between. This CDR3 has 14 amino acids. Germline-derived CDR1 and CDR2 are SGDLS and YYNGEE. The CDR3 reads CASTPRRRGYGYTF. DNA for the CDR3: TGTGCCAGCACCCCACGAAGGCGGGGATATGGCTACACCTTC.

This clone appeared a few times. In DNA, the CDR3 is TGTGCCAGCACCCCGACAGGCTACTCCGAAGAGACCCAGTACTTC. Residues: CASTPTGYSEETQYF. V usage is TRBV7-9 and J usage is TRBJ2-5; perhaps TRBD1 as D (6 bases). This CDR3 is built from 15 residues. Germline loops: CDR1 SEHNR, CDR2 FQNEAQ (reference sequence). Trimming cost V 7 bases and J 3 bases, with 18 bases left between them.

The sample holds one count of this clone. The chain employs TRBV2 and TRBJ2-7; 12 nucleotides match TRBD1. Germline trimming cut 4 bases from V and 2 bases from J; bases unmatched to any gene: 3. The CDR3 consists of 15 residues. CDR1 and CDR2 (germline): SNHLY, FYNNEI. CDR3 DNA: TGTGCCAGCAGTGCGGGACAGGGGGCCCCCTACGAGCAGTACTTC. Its translation is CASSAGQGAPYEQYF. The full variable domain, with the rest looked up from reference TRBV2 and TRBJ2-7, is EPEVTQTPSHQVTQMGQEVILRCVPISNHLYFYWYRQILGQKVEFLVSFYNNEISEKSEIFDDQFSVERPDGSNFTLKIRSTKLEDSAMYFCASSAGQGAPYEQYFGPGTRLTVT.

This chain joins TRBV7-9 and TRBJ1-1; D possibly corresponds to TRBD1 (6 bases). The CDR3 runs 15 residues. V gave up 4 bases and J gave up 1 base, with 13 bases separating them. The germline gives CDR1 SEHNR, CDR2 FQNEAQ (reference sequence). The CDR3 DNA is TGTGCCAGCAGCTACAGGCAGACAGGGAACACTGAAGCTTTCTTT. Translating gives CASSYRQTGNTEAFF.

The chain links TRBV7-2 to TRBJ2-3, with D possibly TRBD2 on 6 matching bases. This CDR3 contains 14 residues. Per germline, CDR1 SGHTA and CDR2 FQGNSA. V lost 3 bases and J 4 bases, leaving 11 bases between the germline ends. The CDR3 DNA reads as TGTGCCAGCAGCTTCTTAGGGACTTCAGATACGCAGTATTTT. This translates into CASSFLGTSDTQYF.

This clone was detected a few times. The rearrangement links TRBV6-1 to TRBJ2-3; D is uncertain. CDR1 is MNHNS and CDR2 is SASEGT in the germline V gene. The V end was cut by 0 bases, the J end by 6 bases, with 4 bases between. CDR3 length: 12 residues. CDR3 sequence (DNA): TGTGCCAGCAGTGAAGCCGGGGATACGCAGTATTTT. This translates into CASSEAGDTQYF.

This clone was detected a few times. The rearrangement uses TRBV5-1 and TRBJ1-1; D call uncertain. Deletions cut 0 bases from V and 0 bases from J, with 6 bases between. Germline V gene lookup returns CDR1 SGHRS and CDR2 YFSETQ. CDR3 length equals 14 residues. Here the CDR3 DNA reads TGCGCCAGCAGCTTGGAACAGCTGAACACTGAAGCTTTCTTT. Protein product: CASSLEQLNTEAFF.

The chain recombines TRBV28 with TRBJ2-1, with D possibly TRBD2 on 5 matching bases. CDR3 length: 12 amino acids. Germline loops: CDR1 MDHEN, CDR2 SYDVKM. The ends were cut back, 5 bases at V and 15 bases at J, with 17 bases in the middle. The CDR3 spells CASSNLTKRWFF. Here the CDR3 DNA reads TGTGCCAGCAGTAACCTGACTAAGCGGTGGTTCTTC.